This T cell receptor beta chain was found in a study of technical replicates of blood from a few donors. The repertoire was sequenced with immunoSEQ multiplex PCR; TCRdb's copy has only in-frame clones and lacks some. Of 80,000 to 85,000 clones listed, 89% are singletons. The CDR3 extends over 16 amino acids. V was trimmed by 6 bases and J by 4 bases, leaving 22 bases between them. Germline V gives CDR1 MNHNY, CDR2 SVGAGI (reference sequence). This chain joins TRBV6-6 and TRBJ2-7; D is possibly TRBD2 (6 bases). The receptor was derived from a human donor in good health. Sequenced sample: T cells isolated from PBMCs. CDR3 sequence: CASSPFVGGELYEQYF. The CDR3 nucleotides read TGTGCCAGCAGCCCCTTTGTGGGGGGTGAGTTGTACGAGCAGTACTTC.